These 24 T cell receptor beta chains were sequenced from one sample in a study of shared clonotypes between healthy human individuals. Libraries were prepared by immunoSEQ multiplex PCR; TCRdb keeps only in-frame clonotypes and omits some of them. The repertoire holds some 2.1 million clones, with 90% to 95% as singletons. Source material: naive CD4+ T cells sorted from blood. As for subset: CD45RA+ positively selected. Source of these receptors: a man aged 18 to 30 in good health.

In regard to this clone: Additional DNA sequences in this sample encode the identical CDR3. CDR3 nucleotide sequence: TGTGCCAGCAGTCCAGGGGATACGCAGTATTTT. It translates to CASSPGDTQYF. The V and J genes are TRBV6-5 and TRBJ2-3, with D possibly being TRBD1 (5 bases). Trimming removed 5 bases from V and 6 bases from J, with 6 bases in between. The CDR3 runs to 11 residues. Germline V gene sequence: CDR1 MNHEY, CDR2 SVGAGI.

The CDR3 here is CASSLAGTVSYEQYF. Written as DNA, the CDR3 is TGCGCCAGCAGCTTGGCCGGGACAGTCTCCTACGAGCAGTACTTC. The chain links TRBV5-1 to TRBJ2-7; 7 bases line up with TRBD1. The germline V gene has CDR1 SGHRS and CDR2 YFSETQ. V trimming: 0 bases; J trimming: 0 bases; junction bases outside the gene matches: 3. The CDR3 contains 15 residues.

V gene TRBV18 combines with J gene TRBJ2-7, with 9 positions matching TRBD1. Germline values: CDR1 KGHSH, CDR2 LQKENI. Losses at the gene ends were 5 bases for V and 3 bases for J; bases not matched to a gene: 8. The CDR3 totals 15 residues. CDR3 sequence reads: CASSGSGTGNYEQYF. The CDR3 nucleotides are TGTGCCAGCTCAGGCTCCGGGACAGGGAACTACGAGCAGTACTTC.

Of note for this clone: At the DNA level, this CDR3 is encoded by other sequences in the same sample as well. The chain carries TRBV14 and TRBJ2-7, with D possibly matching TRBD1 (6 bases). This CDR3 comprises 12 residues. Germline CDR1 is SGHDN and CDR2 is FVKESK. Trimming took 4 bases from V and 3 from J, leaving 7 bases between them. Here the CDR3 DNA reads TGTGCCAGCAGCCCACAGGGCTACGAGCAGTACTTC. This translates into CASSPQGYEQYF.

CDR3 DNA sequence: TGTGCCAGCAGCAAGGGAGACCCGGGACAGGGTAGCAATCAGCCCCAGCATTTT. This sequence encodes CASSKGDPGQGSNQPQHF. The J gene is TRBJ1-5, the V gene TRBV21-1; the table names TRBD1, a call not compared with the DNA. TRBV21-1 is described as a pseudogene. CDR3 length equals 18 residues.

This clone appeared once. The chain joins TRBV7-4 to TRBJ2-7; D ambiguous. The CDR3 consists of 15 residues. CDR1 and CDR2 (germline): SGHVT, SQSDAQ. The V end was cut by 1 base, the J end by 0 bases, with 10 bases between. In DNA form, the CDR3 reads TGTGCCAGCAGCTTAGACAAGCTGAGCTCCTACGAGCAGTACTTC. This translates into CASSLDKLSSYEQYF.

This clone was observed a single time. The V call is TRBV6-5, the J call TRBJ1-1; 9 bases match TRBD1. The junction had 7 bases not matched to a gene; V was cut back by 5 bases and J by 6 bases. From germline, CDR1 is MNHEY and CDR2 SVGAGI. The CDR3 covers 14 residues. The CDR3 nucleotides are TGTGCCAGCAGTCCACAGGGGGCGGCCCCTGAAGCTTTCTTT. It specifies CASSPQGAAPEAFF.

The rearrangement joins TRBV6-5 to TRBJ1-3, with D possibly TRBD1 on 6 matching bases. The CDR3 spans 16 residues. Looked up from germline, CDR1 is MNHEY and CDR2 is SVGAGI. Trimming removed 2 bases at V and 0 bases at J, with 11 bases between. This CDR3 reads CASSYAGQNSGNTIYF. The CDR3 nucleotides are TGTGCCAGCAGTTACGCGGGACAAAACTCTGGAAACACCATATATTTT.

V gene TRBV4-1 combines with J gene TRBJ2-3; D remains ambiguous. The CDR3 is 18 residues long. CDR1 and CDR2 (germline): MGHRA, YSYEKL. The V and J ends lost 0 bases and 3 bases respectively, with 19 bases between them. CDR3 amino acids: CASSQDALAALTTDTQYF. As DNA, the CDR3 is TGCGCCAGCAGCCAAGATGCCCTGGCAGCTTTGACGACAGATACGCAGTATTTT.

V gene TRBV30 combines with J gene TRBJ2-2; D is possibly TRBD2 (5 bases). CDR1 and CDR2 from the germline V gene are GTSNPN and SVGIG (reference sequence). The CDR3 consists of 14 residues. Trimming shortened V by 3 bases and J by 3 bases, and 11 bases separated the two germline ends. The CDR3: CAWRRRVDTGELFF. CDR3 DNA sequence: TGTGCCTGGAGGAGGCGGGTTGACACCGGGGAGCTGTTTTTT.

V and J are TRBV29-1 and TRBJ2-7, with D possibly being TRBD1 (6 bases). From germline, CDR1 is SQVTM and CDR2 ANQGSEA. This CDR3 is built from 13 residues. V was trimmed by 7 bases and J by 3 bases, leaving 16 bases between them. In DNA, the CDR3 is TGCAGCGCTTCGGACAGAGCCAACTACGAGCAGTACTTC. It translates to CSASDRANYEQYF.

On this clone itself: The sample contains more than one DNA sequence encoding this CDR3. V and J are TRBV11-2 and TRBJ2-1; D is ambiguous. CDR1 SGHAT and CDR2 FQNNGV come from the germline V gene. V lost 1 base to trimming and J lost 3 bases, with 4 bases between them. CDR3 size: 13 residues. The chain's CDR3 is CASSLASYNEQFF. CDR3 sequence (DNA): TGTGCCAGCAGCTTAGCTAGCTACAATGAGCAGTTCTTC.

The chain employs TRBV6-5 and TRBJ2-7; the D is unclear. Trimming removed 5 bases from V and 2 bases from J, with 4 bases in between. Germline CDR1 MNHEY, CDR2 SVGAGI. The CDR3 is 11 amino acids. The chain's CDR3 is CASSNAYEQYF. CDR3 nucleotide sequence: TGTGCCAGCAGTAACGCCTACGAGCAGTACTTC.

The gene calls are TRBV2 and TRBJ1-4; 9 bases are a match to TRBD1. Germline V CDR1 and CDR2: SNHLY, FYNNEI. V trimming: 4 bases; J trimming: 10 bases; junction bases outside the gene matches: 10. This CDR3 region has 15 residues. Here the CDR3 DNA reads TGTGCCAGCAGTGGCGGGGGACAGGGTAGGGGAAAACTGTTTTTT. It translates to CASSGGGQGRGKLFF.

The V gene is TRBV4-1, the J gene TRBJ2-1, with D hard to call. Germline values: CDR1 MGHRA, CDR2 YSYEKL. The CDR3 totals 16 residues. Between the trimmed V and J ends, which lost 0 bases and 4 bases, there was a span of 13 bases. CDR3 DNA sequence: TGCGCCAGCAGCCAAGATAAGCTGGAAACGTACAATGAGCAGTTCTTC. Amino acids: CASSQDKLETYNEQFF.

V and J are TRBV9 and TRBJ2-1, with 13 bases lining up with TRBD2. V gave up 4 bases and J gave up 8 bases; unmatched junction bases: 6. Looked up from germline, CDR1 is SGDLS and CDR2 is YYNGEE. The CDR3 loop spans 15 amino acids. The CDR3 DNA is TGTGCCAGCAGCAACGGACTAGCGGGAGCCGATGAGCAGTTCTTC. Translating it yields CASSNGLAGADEQFF.

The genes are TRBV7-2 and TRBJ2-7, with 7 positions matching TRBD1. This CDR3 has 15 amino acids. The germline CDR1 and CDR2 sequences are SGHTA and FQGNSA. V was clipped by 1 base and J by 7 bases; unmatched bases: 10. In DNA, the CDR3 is TGTGCCAGCAGCTTAGGGGCTAGGGGGCGCGAGGAGCAGTACTTC. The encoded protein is CASSLGARGREEQYF.

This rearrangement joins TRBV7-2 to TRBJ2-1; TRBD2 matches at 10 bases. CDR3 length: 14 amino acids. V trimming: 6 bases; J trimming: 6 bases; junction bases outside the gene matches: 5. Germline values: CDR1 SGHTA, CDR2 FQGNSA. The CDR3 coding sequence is TGTGCCAGCAGTTATGGGACTAGCGCCAATGAGCAGTTCTTC. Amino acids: CASSYGTSANEQFF.

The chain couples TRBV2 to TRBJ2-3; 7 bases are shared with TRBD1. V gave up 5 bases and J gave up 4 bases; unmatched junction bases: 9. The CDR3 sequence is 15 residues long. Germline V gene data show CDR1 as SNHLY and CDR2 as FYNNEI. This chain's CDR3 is CASSMDRSGSDTQYF. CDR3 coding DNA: TGTGCCAGCAGTATGGACAGGTCCGGGTCAGATACGCAGTATTTT. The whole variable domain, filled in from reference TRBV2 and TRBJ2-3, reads EPEVTQTPSHQVTQMGQEVILRCVPISNHLYFYWYRQILGQKVEFLVSFYNNEISEKSEIFDDQFSVERPDGSNFTLKIRSTKLEDSAMYFCASSMDRSGSDTQYFGPGTRLTVL.

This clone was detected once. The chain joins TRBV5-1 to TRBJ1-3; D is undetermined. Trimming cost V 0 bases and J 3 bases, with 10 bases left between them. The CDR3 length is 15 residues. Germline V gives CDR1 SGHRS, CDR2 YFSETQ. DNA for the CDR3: TGCGCCAGCAGCTTGGGTAGCCCTTATGGAAACACCATATATTTT. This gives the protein CASSLGSPYGNTIYF.

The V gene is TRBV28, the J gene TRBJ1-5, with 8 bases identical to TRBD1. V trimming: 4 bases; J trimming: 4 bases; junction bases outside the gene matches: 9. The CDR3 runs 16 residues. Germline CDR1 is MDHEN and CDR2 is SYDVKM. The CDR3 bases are TGTGCCAGCAGTTCCCCCGGGACAGGTGGGAATCAGCCCCAGCATTTT. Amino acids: CASSSPGTGGNQPQHF.

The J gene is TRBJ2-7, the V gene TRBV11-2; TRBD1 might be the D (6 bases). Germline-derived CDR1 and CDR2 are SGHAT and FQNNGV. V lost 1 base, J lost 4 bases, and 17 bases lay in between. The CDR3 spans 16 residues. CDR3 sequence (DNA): TGTGCCAGCAGCTTAGGACCTCAGGGGCGCAGATACGAGCAGTACTTC. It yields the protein CASSLGPQGRRYEQYF.

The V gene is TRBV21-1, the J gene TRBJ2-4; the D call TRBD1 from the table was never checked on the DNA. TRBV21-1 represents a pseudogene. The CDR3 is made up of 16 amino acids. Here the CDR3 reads CASSTSQGAGRNIQYF. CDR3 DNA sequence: TGTGCCAGCAGCACCTCACAGGGGGCGGGTAGAAACATTCAGTACTTC.

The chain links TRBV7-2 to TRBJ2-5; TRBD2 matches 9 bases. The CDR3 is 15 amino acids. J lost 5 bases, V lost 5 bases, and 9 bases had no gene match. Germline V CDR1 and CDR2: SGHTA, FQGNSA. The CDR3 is CASSKTSGGLETQYF. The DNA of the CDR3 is TGTGCCAGCAGCAAGACTAGCGGAGGCTTGGAGACCCAGTACTTC.